This TCR beta chain was recorded in a study of T cell responses to AZD1222 COVID-19 vaccine. Note on this clone: Its antigen is still unknown.

Overall study results and limits: Distributed over spike, vaccine-associated CD4 TCRs predominated at 160-218 and 743-854.

Germline V CDR1 and CDR2: SGHTA, FQGNSA. The CDR3 has 15 residues. Unmatched junction bases numbered 9, after V lost 1 base and J lost 8 bases. Assay used: immunoSEQ multiplex PCR; TCRdb lists only in-frame clones, some missing. The repertoire includes about 120,000 clones, approximately 90% of them detected once, and roughly 2.3% sits in the top ten. The chain employs TRBV7-2 and TRBJ1-2, with TRBD1 identical over 8 bases. The sample consisted of peripheral blood, taken on day 0 of AZD1222 vaccination. This receptor was obtained from an adult in good health. As DNA, the CDR3 is TGTGCCAGCAGCTTAGTCGGCCAGGGGGCTGGGGGCTACACCTTC. It translates to CASSLVGQGAGGYTF.